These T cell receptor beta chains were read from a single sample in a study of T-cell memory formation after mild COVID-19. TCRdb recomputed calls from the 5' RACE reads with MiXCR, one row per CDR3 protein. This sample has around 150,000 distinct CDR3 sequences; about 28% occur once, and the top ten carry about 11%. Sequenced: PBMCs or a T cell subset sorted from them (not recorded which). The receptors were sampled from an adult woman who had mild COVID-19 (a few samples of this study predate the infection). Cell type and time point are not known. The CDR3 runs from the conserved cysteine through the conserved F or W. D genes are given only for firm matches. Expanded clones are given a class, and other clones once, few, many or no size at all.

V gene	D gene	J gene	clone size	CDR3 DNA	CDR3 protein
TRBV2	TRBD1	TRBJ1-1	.	TGTGCCAGCAGTGACAGGGGACAGGGCACTGAAGCTTTCTTT	CASSDRGQGTEAFF
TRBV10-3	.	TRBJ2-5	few	TGTGCCATCAGTCCCAGGGACATGTCGATGGAGACCCAGTACTTC	CAISPRDMSMETQYF
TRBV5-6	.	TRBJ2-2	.	TGTGCCAGCAGCTTGTCGGTGGGTCGGGAGCTGTTTTTT	CASSLSVGRELFF
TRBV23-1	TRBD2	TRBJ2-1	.	TGCGCCAGCAGTCAATCAGGCCGGGGGGACGAACAGGATGAGCAGTTCTTC	CASSQSGRGDEQDEQFF
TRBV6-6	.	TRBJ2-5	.	TGTGCCAGCAGTCCAGAGCTCGTGATGGGGGAAGAGACCCAGTACTTC	CASSPELVMGEETQYF
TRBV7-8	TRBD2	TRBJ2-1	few	TGTGCCAGTTCGCGGGGGGGGATAGCGAGTGAGCAGTTCTTC	CASSRGGIASEQFF
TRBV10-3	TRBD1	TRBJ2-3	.	TGTGCCATCAGTGACGGATGGGACAGCCCCACAGATACGCAGTATTTT	CAISDGWDSPTDTQYF
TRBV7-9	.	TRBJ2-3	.	TGTGCCAGCAGCGAGGTCCCGTGGGATACGCAGTATTTT	CASSEVPWDTQYF
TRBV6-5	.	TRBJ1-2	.	TGTGCCAGCAGTTCCGCCCTCCGGGCAGGGTCCTATGGCTACACCTTC	CASSSALRAGSYGYTF
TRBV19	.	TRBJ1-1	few	TGTGCCAGTAGTACCGAGAAAGGAATATCCACTGAAGCTTTCTTT	CASSTEKGISTEAFF
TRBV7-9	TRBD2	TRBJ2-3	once	TGTGCAAGCAGCCCCGGGACTAGTTTGCATACGCAGTATTTT	CASSPGTSLHTQYF
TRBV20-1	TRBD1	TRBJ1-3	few	TGCAGTGCTCGCCAGACAGGGGGCTCTGGAAACACCATATATTTT	CSARQTGGSGNTIYF
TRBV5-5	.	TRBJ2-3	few	TGTGCCAGCAGCTTCTGGGCTTCACCAGATACGCAGTATTTT	CASSFWASPDTQYF
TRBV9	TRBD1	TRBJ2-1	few	TGTGCCAGCAGCGCCTCCGGGACAGGGGCGGATGAGCAGTTCTTC	CASSASGTGADEQFF
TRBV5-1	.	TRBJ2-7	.	TGCGCCAGCAGCCGGACAGACCTCTACGAGCAGTACTTC	CASSRTDLYEQYF
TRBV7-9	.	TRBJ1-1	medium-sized	TGTGCCAGCAGCTTTCCTGGCACTGAAGCTTTCTTT	CASSFPGTEAFF
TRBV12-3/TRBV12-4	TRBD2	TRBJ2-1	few	TGTGCCAGTGGGGCACCTAGCGGGGTTGAAGACAGTGTGTTCTTC	CASGAPSGVEDSVFF
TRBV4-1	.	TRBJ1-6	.	TGCGCCAGCAGCCATCCGACGGGTAATTCACCCCTCCACTTT	CASSHPTGNSPLHF
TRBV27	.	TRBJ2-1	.	TGTGCCAGCAGACGATTGGGCGACAATGAGCAGTTCTTC	CASRRLGDNEQFF
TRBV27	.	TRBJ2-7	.	TGTGCCAGCAGCACGGGACCTTACGAGCAGTACTTC	CASSTGPYEQYF
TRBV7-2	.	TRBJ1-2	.	TGTGCCAGCAGCTGGGACGGTAACTATGGCTACACCTTC	CASSWDGNYGYTF
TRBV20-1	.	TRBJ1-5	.	TGCAGTGCTAGAGAGGAGGGGGGCTATAGCAATCAGCCCCAGCATTTT	CSAREEGGYSNQPQHF
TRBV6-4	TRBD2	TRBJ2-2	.	TGTGCCAGGGGACTAGCGGGGCCTCCTAACACCGGGGAGCTGTTTTTT	CARGLAGPPNTGELFF
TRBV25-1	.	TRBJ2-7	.	TGTGCCAGCAGTTCGGCCAGAGACTACGAGCAGTACTTC	CASSSARDYEQYF
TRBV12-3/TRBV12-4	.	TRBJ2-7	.	TGTGCCAGCAGTTTAAGGGGGGCCTACGAGCAGTACTTC	CASSLRGAYEQYF
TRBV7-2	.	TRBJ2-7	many	TGTGCCAGCAGCTTAGGCCGGGACTACGAGCAGTACTTC	CASSLGRDYEQYF
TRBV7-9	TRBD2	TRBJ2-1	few	TGTGCCAGCAGCTTAGGTAGCGGGAGTTACAATGAGCAGTTCTTC	CASSLGSGSYNEQFF
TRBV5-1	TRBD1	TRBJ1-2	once	TGCGCCAGCAGCTTGGGAAAGGGGGCGGATGGCTACACCTTC	CASSLGKGADGYTF
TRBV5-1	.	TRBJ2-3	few	TGCGCCAGCAGCCCGTCAACCGGCACAGATACGCAGTATTTT	CASSPSTGTDTQYF
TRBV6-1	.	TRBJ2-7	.	TGTGCCAGCAAGTGGGACATAACCTACGAGCAGTACTTC	CASKWDITYEQYF
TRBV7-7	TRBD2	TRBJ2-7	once	TGTGCTAGCAGCTATGGGACTAGCGGCTCCCAGGAGCAGTACTTC	CASSYGTSGSQEQYF